What follows is one TCR beta chain and its context. This clonotype was seen many times. Its antigen is not yet known. The sample holds no much larger clone one base away, and base qualities are not on file. The germline V and J ends show losses of 4 bases and 4 bases respectively, and no gene match explains 3 bases of the junction. The CDR3 covers 15 residues, taking in both the cysteine and the phenylalanine. Only CDR3 DNA is held: 45 bases, read in frame from base 1. CDR1 and CDR2 (SGHRS, YFSETQ) derive from the germline V gene. Graves' hyperthyroidism was defined as stable when no progression to ophthalmopathy occurred over 18 months of follow-up. Hyperthyroidism patients were newly diagnosed, with disease duration under 2 months, and aged 18 to 65 years. Any patient with an uncontrolled infection, another autoimmune disease, pregnancy or lactation was excluded. Diagnoses relied on clinical symptoms, serum thyroxine and TRAb, thyroid ultrasound and orbital computed tomography. PBMCs were isolated from 10 ml of fresh peripheral blood by Ficoll-Paque density gradient centrifugation. Total RNA was extracted with Trizol reagent, and quality was checked on an Agilent 2100 Bioanalyzer.

This sample was included in a study of T cells in Graves' hyperthyroidism and ophthalmopathy (dated by TCRdb to between 2018 and 2021). Study-wide context: Peripheral blood was collected at initial diagnosis, before any treatment. To identify TCR V-J signatures that set the groups apart, the researchers used a discovery cohort of 90 to 100 patients, made up of around 42 with Graves' ophthalmopathy and 57 with stable Graves' hyperthyroidism. An independent validation cohort of fewer than 20 hyperthyroidism patients and approximately 17 patients who later progressed to ophthalmopathy tested prospective prediction of ophthalmopathy. The 100 or so discovery patients were randomly divided into training and test sets at a 7:3 ratio. In addition, the study compared T-cell repertoires in thyroid tissue and in blood from several Graves' hyperthyroidism patients. After sampling, hyperthyroidism patients received methimazole starting at 30 mg daily, and ophthalmopathy patients received high-dose intravenous methylprednisolone. TCR Vbeta CDR3 sequencing of 120 to 150 peripheral blood samples (about 45 ophthalmopathy, 75 or so hyperthyroidism and around 17 progressor patients) is reported in the paper. Broad study findings and their caveats: A model built on a 13 V-J signature distinguished ophthalmopathy from stable hyperthyroidism, reaching roughly 88% sensitivity and under 84% specificity in cross-validation and 80%/75% in testing. Sample size was not statistically predetermined, and investigators were not blinded to group allocation. In validation, the model predicted progression to ophthalmopathy with 65% to 71% sensitivity and approximately 72% specificity, a median of approximately 6.5 months before onset. Most expanded thyroid clonotypes (frequency above 0.001) were also found in blood, which suggests that blood repertoires may mirror thyroid immune responses.

The TCR beta CDR3 regions were amplified from RNA transcripts. For the first round of RT-PCR on the TCR CDR3, the HTBI primer set was used together with the Qiagen OneStep RT-PCR kit. Libraries were constructed in a second round of multiplex PCR, after which size selection and purification were performed. Paired-end sequencing of the libraries was performed with 100 bp reads on an Illumina HiSeq2000. On the authors' methods: SOAPnuke was used to process the raw data, throwing out any read that contained adapters or uncalled bases, had a mean Phred below 15, or lacked an exact constant-primer or identifier match. COPE v1.2.5 was used to merge the high-quality paired reads, and each unique nucleotide sequence was defined as a clonotype. Clonotypes were aligned to IMGT TRBV, TRBD and TRBJ reference segments using MiTCR v1.1. The analysis was restricted to V-J combinations with a frequency above 0.0001, which together covered just over 98% of the repertoires. The TCS score was defined as F50 (clonal expansion) divided by E x V (chaos), with BLOSUM62-based TCRdist calculated between CDR3 peptides within each V-J. Welch's t-statistics and random forest reduced just over 500 V-J features to 10 to 15, which were used in a naive Bayes classifier (R e1071). TCRdb reprocessed the public reads (quality trimming at Q25 with fastp, clone calling with MiXCR) and kept in-frame beta chains. Each entry is one CDR3 protein sequence, shown with its most common DNA and genes. V and J calls and clone size were set by TCRdb, not the authors. A total of around 190,000 distinct CDR3 sequences appear in this sample, roughly 17% of them only once. In total, the top ten clones hold 40% to 65% of the sample.

The rearranged segments are TRBV5-1 and TRBJ2-1, with 12 bases aligning to TRBD2. Sequenced input: blood. The origin of this receptor is a woman between 45 and 60 years old with Graves' hyperthyroidism. The CDR3 loop reads CASSQGLAGYNEQFF. In nucleotides, the sequence is TGCGCCAGCAGCCAAGGACTAGCGGGGTACAATGAGCAGTTCTTC.